The clone carrying this T cell receptor (beta chain) has only a few counts. Its antigen is unknown. The identical CDR3 is also encoded by other nucleotide sequences in the sample. The data originate from a study of shared clonotypes between healthy human individuals. Study outcomes and limitations: It was expected that sequencing depth would affect clonotype sharing among donors. The generation probabilities recorded for non-shared clonotypes fell below those of clonotypes shared by all four donors.

Deep was the level used in running the assay. Generated by immunoSEQ multiplex PCR, the TCRdb table keeps only in-frame clones and is missing some. This sample carries 1.4 million or so clones, about 98.5% of them seen once, and the ten largest clones take 0.36%. V was pared by 3 bases and J by 5 bases, with 4 bases between. From germline, CDR1 is DFQATT and CDR2 SNEGSKA (reference sequence). This CDR3 spans 10 amino acids. The TCR originated in a man aged 25 to 40 in good health. The chain joins TRBV20-1 to TRBJ2-5; no clear D. Sequencing was performed on naive CD4+ T cells sorted from blood. The subset was: CD45RA+ positively selected. CDR3 coding DNA: TGCAGTGCTAGTTGGGAGACCCAGTACTTC. The encoded protein is CSASWETQYF.